A selection of T cell receptor beta chains follows, all from one sample in a study of T cell responses to AZD1222 COVID-19 vaccine. Assay: immunoSEQ multiplex PCR; the TCRdb copy retains only in-frame clones and omits some. The sample carries around 130,000 clones, 85% to 95% recorded once. The sequencing used peripheral blood, collected on day 0 of AZD1222 vaccination. The origin of the receptors is an adult in good health. CDR3s include the opening cysteine and the closing phenylalanine or tryptophan. Each record gives: J gene, D gene, V gene, CDR3 length, clone size, CDR3 DNA, CDR3 protein. A D gene is named only where the DNA matches it firmly. Size values are once, few and many counts, or a class for expanded clones, and some rows have none.

J: TRBJ1-6
D: -
V: TRBV3-1/TRBV3-2
length: 12
size: -
DNA: TGTGCCAGCAGATCTTTCGACAGACTAATCCACTTT
CDR3: CASRSFDRLIHF

J: TRBJ1-1
D: -
V: TRBV28
length: 17
size: -
DNA: TGTGCCAGCAGCCTTATTTTGCGTGGGGTGATGAACACTGAAGCTTTCTTT
CDR3: CASSLILRGVMNTEAFF

J: TRBJ1-1
D: -
V: TRBV7-8
length: 15
size: -
DNA: TGTGCCAGCAGCTCCCCCAGGGATTTGAACACTGAAGCTTTCTTT
CDR3: CASSSPRDLNTEAFF

J: TRBJ1-1
D: -
V: TRBV21-1
length: 14
size: -
DNA: TGTGCCAGCAGCAAAGGTACGAAGTGCACTGAAGCTTTCTTT
CDR3: CASSKGTKCTEAFF

J: TRBJ1-4
D: TRBD1
V: TRBV28
length: 14
size: -
DNA: TGTGCCAGCAGTTCTCGACAGGGTAGTGAAAAACTGTTTTTT
CDR3: CASSSRQGSEKLFF

J: TRBJ2-5
D: -
V: TRBV24-1
length: 14
size: -
DNA: TGTGCCACCAGTGATTACAGGGAAGCAGAGACCCAGTACTTC
CDR3: CATSDYREAETQYF

J: TRBJ2-7
D: -
V: TRBV4-3
length: 15
size: -
DNA: TGCGCCAGCAGCCTCAAGAGGTGGCCCGCCTACGAGCAGTACTTC
CDR3: CASSLKRWPAYEQYF

J: TRBJ2-5
D: -
V: TRBV27
length: 15
size: -
DNA: TGTGCCAGCTGTGCTGGGGCTAGCGTTGGGGAGACCCAGTACTTC
CDR3: CASCAGASVGETQYF

J: TRBJ2-3
D: TRBD2
V: TRBV5-4
length: 16
size: once
DNA: TGTGCCAGCAGCTTCTTAGCGGGAGGTAGTACAGATACGCAGTATTTT
CDR3: CASSFLAGGSTDTQYF

J: TRBJ2-5
D: -
V: TRBV24-1
length: 16
size: -
DNA: TGTGCCACCAGTGATTTGAGGACCCCAGCTGGAGAGACCCAGTACTTC
CDR3: CATSDLRTPAGETQYF

J: TRBJ1-1
D: TRBD1
V: TRBV6-6
length: 17
size: -
DNA: TGTGCCAGCAGTCACGGGGGACAGGGGGCCGGAGACACTGAAGCTTTCTTT
CDR3: CASSHGGQGAGDTEAFF

J: TRBJ2-1
D: TRBD1
V: TRBV5-5
length: 15
size: -
DNA: TGTGCCAGCAGCTCCGGGACAGGGCCCTACAATGAGCAGTTCTTC
CDR3: CASSSGTGPYNEQFF

J: TRBJ2-5
D: -
V: TRBV18
length: 13
size: -
DNA: TGTGCCAGCTCATATACAAGGGAGGAGACCCAGTACTTC
CDR3: CASSYTREETQYF

J: TRBJ1-1
D: -
V: TRBV6-5
length: 13
size: -
DNA: TGTGCCAGCACAGGACAGATGAACACTGAAGCTTTCTTT
CDR3: CASTGQMNTEAFF

J: TRBJ1-2
D: TRBD1
V: TRBV6-6
length: 15
size: -
DNA: TGTGCCAGCAGTTACCCCGACAGGGCGGCGTATGGCTACACCTTC
CDR3: CASSYPDRAAYGYTF

J: TRBJ2-7
D: TRBD2
V: TRBV3-1/TRBV3-2
length: 23
size: -
DNA: TGTGCCAGCAGCCAAGGACGCCTAGCGTCACCCGAGAGGGGGACTAGCGGGGCCTACGAGCAGTACTTC
CDR3: CASSQGRLASPERGTSGAYEQYF

J: TRBJ1-5
D: -
V: TRBV28
length: 14
size: -
DNA: TGTGCCAGCAGGTTGGACAGCCCTAGGCAGCCCCAGCATTTT
CDR3: CASRLDSPRQPQHF

J: TRBJ2-2
D: TRBD1
V: TRBV7-9
length: 14
size: -
DNA: TGTGCCAGCACCCGGGACAGGTTTGCCGGGGAGCTGTTTTTT
CDR3: CASTRDRFAGELFF

J: TRBJ1-1
D: -
V: TRBV6-2/TRBV6-3
length: 13
size: -
DNA: TGTGCCAGCAGTTTTAACCACCTACCTGAAGCTTTCTTT
CDR3: CASSFNHLPEAFF

J: TRBJ2-7
D: TRBD2
V: TRBV4-2
length: 15
size: -
DNA: TGTGCCAGCAGCCAAGATACAAGCGGGAGTTACGAGCAGTACTTC
CDR3: CASSQDTSGSYEQYF

J: TRBJ1-2
D: TRBD1
V: TRBV18
length: 15
size: -
DNA: TGTGCCAGCTCACAAGGACAGGGAGATAACTATGGCTACACCTTC
CDR3: CASSQGQGDNYGYTF

J: TRBJ1-2
D: -
V: TRBV7-8
length: 16
size: -
DNA: TGTGCCAGCAGCTACAGAACTGTCCGGCAGGGCCATGGCTACACCTTC
CDR3: CASSYRTVRQGHGYTF

J: TRBJ1-2
D: TRBD1
V: TRBV6-5
length: 13
size: -
DNA: TGTGCCAGCAGGGGGGACAGGGCTGATGGCTACACCTTC
CDR3: CASRGDRADGYTF

J: TRBJ1-5
D: TRBD1
V: TRBV18
length: 15
size: -
DNA: TGTGCCAGCTCACCAAACAGGGGGAACAATCAGCCCCAGCATTTT
CDR3: CASSPNRGNNQPQHF

J: TRBJ2-1
D: TRBD2
V: TRBV6-5
length: 13
size: -
DNA: TGTGCCAGCAGTCCTGGACTAGCGGGAGAGCAGTTCTTC
CDR3: CASSPGLAGEQFF